Sequencing of this T cell receptor (beta chain) was carried out in a study of blood T cell repertoires in COVID-19. The overall study: Specimens from acute and convalescent COVID-19 originated in the United States, Italy and Spain. Sample material is recorded as cDNA or gDNA derived from T cells, B-cell-depleted T cells, or PBMCs.

Trimming at V came to 2 bases and at J to 6 bases, leaving 6 bases not matched to a gene. This CDR3 contains 14 residues. In germline, CDR1 is MNHNS, CDR2 SASEGT. Per the study methods: Amplification of reference gene primers was used by the study to estimate nucleated cell counts. The protocol was immunoSEQ multiplex PCR, while the TCRdb copy is restricted to in-frame clones and leaves out a portion. V and J calls plus clone size are reproduced from that table; the DNA served to infer D and trimming. The sample lists about 81,000 clones; about 88% were seen once. What was sequenced was peripheral blood. The sequence was obtained from a man between 65 and 85 years old with active or convalescent COVID-19. The J gene is TRBJ2-7, the V gene TRBV6-1; 8 nucleotides align to TRBD1. In nucleotides, the CDR3 is TGTGCCAGCAGTGAATTCAGGGGGCTAGCCGAGCAGTACTTC. It encodes CASSEFRGLAEQYF.